Sequencing of this TCR beta chain was carried out in a study of T cell repertoires in cytomegalovirus infection. Across the study: In the study, CMV epitopes included recently identified HLA-C-restricted and well-studied HLA-B-restricted ones. Through public TCR beta signatures, both CMV infection and matching HLA type were indicated. General study points: Totalled public TCR beta family frequency picked out people who carried CMV plus the relevant HLA. Clonotype analysis showed dominance of the ex vivo response by HLA-C-restricted CMV-specific TCR beta clonotypes.

Worth noting for this clonotype: Its specificity is not known.

TCRdb re-called the reads with MiXCR, one entry per CDR3 protein. The top ten hold around 20% of the sample, which has around 310,000 distinct CDR3 sequences, 29% seen once. The sequenced sample was cultured PBMCs, obtained from culture after CMV antigen stimulation. The sequence was obtained from a human donor in good health (CMV status not recorded). Some clones in this sample may be carry-over from other donors' samples.

CDR3: CASSQDREGQETQYF. As DNA, the CDR3 is TGTGCCAGCAGCCAAGATCGGGAGGGCCAGGAGACCCAGTACTTC. V usage is TRBV3-1 and J usage is TRBJ2-5, with 8 positions matching TRBD2. The CDR3 runs 15 residues. The germline gives CDR1 LGHDT, CDR2 YNNKEL (reference sequence). The V gene end was trimmed by 0 bases and the J gene end by 5 bases; junction bases not matched to a gene: 5.